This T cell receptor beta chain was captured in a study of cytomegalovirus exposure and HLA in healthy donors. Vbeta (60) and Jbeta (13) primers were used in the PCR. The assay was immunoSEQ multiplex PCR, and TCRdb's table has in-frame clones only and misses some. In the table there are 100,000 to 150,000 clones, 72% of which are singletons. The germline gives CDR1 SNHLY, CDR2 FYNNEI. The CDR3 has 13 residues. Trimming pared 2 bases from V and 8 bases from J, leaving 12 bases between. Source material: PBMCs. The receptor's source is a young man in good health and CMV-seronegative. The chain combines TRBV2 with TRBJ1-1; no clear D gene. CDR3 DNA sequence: TGTGCCAGCAGTGAATGGAGGGCGTCCGAAGCTTTCTTT. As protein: CASSEWRASEAFF. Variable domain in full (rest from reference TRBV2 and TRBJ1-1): EPEVTQTPSHQVTQMGQEVILRCVPISNHLYFYWYRQILGQKVEFLVSFYNNEISEKSEIFDDQFSVERPDGSNFTLKIRSTKLEDSAMYFCASSEWRASEAFFGQGTRLTVV.